This T cell receptor (beta chain) was profiled in a study of CD8+ T cells in alopecia areata. Looked up from germline, CDR1 is SGHTA and CDR2 is FQGNSA. This CDR3 is built from 15 residues. Germline trimming cut 5 bases from V and 4 bases from J; bases unmatched to any gene: 7. Documented treatment: oral pan-JAK inhibitor, 5-10 mg twice daily. Extracted RNA was reverse transcribed into cDNA, the sequencing template. The protocol was immunoSEQ multiplex PCR, while the TCRdb copy is restricted to in-frame clones and leaves out a portion. The sample lists more than 130,000 clones, roughly four fifths occurring once.

The V call is TRBV7-2, the J call TRBJ2-3; 9 bases match TRBD2. This sequence originates from a human donor with alopecia areata. The sequencing here drew on CD8+ T cells sorted from blood, taken at week 4, from a patient treated with tofacitinib. CDR3 loop: CASSTIAGAPDTQYF. The CDR3 nucleotides are TGTGCCAGCAGCACCATAGCGGGGGCCCCAGATACGCAGTATTTT.